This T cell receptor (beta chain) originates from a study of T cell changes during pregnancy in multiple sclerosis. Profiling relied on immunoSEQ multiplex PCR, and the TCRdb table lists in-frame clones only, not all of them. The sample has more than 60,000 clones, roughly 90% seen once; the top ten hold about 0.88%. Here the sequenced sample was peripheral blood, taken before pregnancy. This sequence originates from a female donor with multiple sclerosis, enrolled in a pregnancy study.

CDR3 loop: CSARTSVEQYF. DNA of the CDR3: TGCAGTGCTAGAACTAGTGTCGAGCAGTACTTC. This sequence joins TRBV20-1 and TRBJ2-7; TRBD2 might be the D (5 bases). Trimming removed 2 bases from V and 6 bases from J, with 8 bases in between. Germline CDR1 is DFQATT and CDR2 is SNEGSKA (reference sequence). The CDR3 sequence is 11 residues long.